This is a list of T cell receptor beta chains from one sample in a study of glioma-infiltrating T cells. TCRdb called the multiplex PCR reads again in MiXCR, with one record for every CDR3 protein. The sample holds some 180,000 distinct CDR3 sequences; more than 30% are singletons and the top ten take roughly 21%. Sequencing input: glioma tissue, nonneoplastic brain tissue, or PBMCs (not recorded which). The receptors were gathered from a human donor with low-grade glioma or glioblastoma, undergoing nonglioma brain surgery, or in good health (not recorded which). CDR3s include the opening cysteine and the closing phenylalanine or tryptophan. D genes are given only for firm matches. Part of the rows lack a size; the others show once, few, many or a class for expanded clones.

few,TRBD2,TRBV5-1,TRBJ2-1,TGCGCCAGCAGCCCGAGCGGGAGGGCCGGCAATGAGCAGTTCTTC,CASSPSGRAGNEQFF
many,TRBD1,TRBV2,TRBJ1-6,TGTGCCAGCGGTTTTCACGGACAGGGAGCTTCACCCCTCCACTTT,CASGFHGQGASPLHF
many,NA,TRBV6-1,TRBJ1-2,TGTGCCAGCAGTGAACAGCACTATGGCTACACCTTC,CASSEQHYGYTF
NA,TRBD2,TRBV6-2/TRBV6-3,TRBJ2-5,TGTGCCAGCAACCTTAGACGGGGGGTGCAAGAGACCCAGTACTTC,CASNLRRGVQETQYF
many,NA,TRBV2,TRBJ1-1,TGTGCCAGCACCAGGACTGCTACGAACACTGAAGCTTTCTTT,CASTRTATNTEAFF
many,NA,TRBV6-1,TRBJ2-1,TGTGCCAGCAGTGAGTCAGACCGCAATGAGCAGTTCTTC,CASSESDRNEQFF
many,NA,TRBV29-1,TRBJ2-2,TGCAGCGTTGAACAGCGATCCGGGGAGCTGTTTTTT,CSVEQRSGELFF
many,TRBD1,TRBV28,TRBJ1-5,TGTGCCAGCAGTCTAGTCCGGCAGGGGGATCAGCCCCAGCATTTT,CASSLVRQGDQPQHF
NA,NA,TRBV12-3/TRBV12-4,TRBJ2-7,TGTGTCAGCAGTTTAGCGCGCGCGCGGGGTCGTCGAGAGCAGTACTTC,CVSSLARARGRREQYF
many,TRBD1,TRBV6-1,TRBJ2-3,TGTGCCAGCAGTGAAGCATGGGTACAGGGGCGAGATACGCAGTATTTT,CASSEAWVQGRDTQYF
many,TRBD2,TRBV19,TRBJ2-3,TGTGCCAGTAGTATCCAGGCGGGAGGAGGCACAGATACGCAGTATTTT,CASSIQAGGGTDTQYF
NA,NA,TRBV14,TRBJ2-3,TGTGCCAGCAGCCAAGATGTATCGGGAAAAGATACGCGGTATTTT,CASSQDVSGKDTRYF
many,NA,TRBV4-3,TRBJ2-7,TGCGCCAGCAGCCAAGAGGGCAGGGGAGTCGACGAGCAGTACTTC,CASSQEGRGVDEQYF
many,NA,TRBV2,TRBJ2-7,TGTGCCAGCAGCCCAGACCGGGGATCCTACGAGCAGTACTTC,CASSPDRGSYEQYF
few,NA,TRBV19,TRBJ2-6,TGTGCCAGTAGTTCACAGGGGAGGCTCTCTGGGGCCAACGTCCTGACTTTC,CASSSQGRLSGANVLTF
many,NA,TRBV7-2,TRBJ2-1,TGTGCCAGCAGCGAGAGGGGGAGCTCCTACAATGAGCAGTTCTTC,CASSERGSSYNEQFF
many,NA,TRBV20-1,TRBJ2-7,TGCAGTGCTAGGGGTTCGGGGGAGCAGTACTTC,CSARGSGEQYF
many,NA,TRBV29-1,TRBJ2-7,TGCAGCGTCAAGCCTAGCGCCACAGTGGAGCAGTACTTC,CSVKPSATVEQYF
NA,NA,TRBV7-2,TRBJ2-3,TGTGCCAGCAAACGTGGACAGGATACGCAGTATTTT,CASKRGQDTQYF
many,NA,TRBV27,TRBJ2-3,TGTGCCAGCAGTTTATTCGGACGGGAAAGCACAGATACGCAGTATTTT,CASSLFGRESTDTQYF
many,NA,TRBV20-1,TRBJ2-5,TGCAGTGCCAACATGGGGGGGACAGAAGAGACCCAGTACTTC,CSANMGGTEETQYF
many,NA,TRBV29-1,TRBJ1-6,TGCAGCGTTGGGGAGGGTAATTCACCCCTCCACTTT,CSVGEGNSPLHF
few,TRBD1,TRBV19,TRBJ1-2,TGTGCCAGTAGCCCCGGGACAGGGGGCGTAGGCTACACCTTC,CASSPGTGGVGYTF
NA,TRBD1,TRBV20-1,TRBJ1-2,TGCAGTGCACCGGGACAGGGGCACTCTAACTATGGCTACACCTTC,CSAPGQGHSNYGYTF
many,NA,TRBV6-4,TRBJ2-3,TGTGCCAGCAGATACAGCACTAGCACAGATACGCAGTATTTT,CASRYSTSTDTQYF
many,NA,TRBV20-1,TRBJ1-5,TGCAGTGCTGGCAACTCCGGCCAGCCCCAGCATTTT,CSAGNSGQPQHF
NA,TRBD2,TRBV4-1,TRBJ2-7,TGCGCCAGCAGCCAGGGTCCTAGCGGGAGTATCTACGAGCAGTACTTC,CASSQGPSGSIYEQYF
few,NA,TRBV5-1,TRBJ2-2,TGCGCCAGCAGGCCCGGGGACCTCTCCACCGGGGAGCTGTTTTTT,CASRPGDLSTGELFF
NA,NA,TRBV10-3,TRBJ1-1,TGTGCCATCAGTGAAGGAAGGGTAGCTGGCACTGAAGCTTTCTTT,CAISEGRVAGTEAFF
NA,TRBD2,TRBV18,TRBJ2-3,TGTGCCAGCTCACCACAGGGGTCTAGCGGGAGCACAGATACGCAGTATTTT,CASSPQGSSGSTDTQYF
many,TRBD2,TRBV6-1,TRBJ2-7,TGTGCCAGCACCACCGGGACTAGCGGTACGAAAGAGCAGTACTTC,CASTTGTSGTKEQYF
NA,TRBD2,TRBV7-9,TRBJ2-5,TGTGCCAGCGGCTCGGGACTAGCCCAAGAGACCCAGTACTTC,CASGSGLAQETQYF
NA,TRBD2,TRBV29-1,TRBJ2-1,TGCAGCGTTGAGCTGAGCGGGAGGGGGGGGTCCAATGAGCAGTTCTTC,CSVELSGRGGSNEQFF
many,NA,TRBV3-1,TRBJ2-7,TGTGCCAGCACCGGCTCGGAGGGCCTGGGCGAGCAGTACTTC,CASTGSEGLGEQYF
many,NA,TRBV4-2,TRBJ2-7,TGTGCCAGCAGCCAGGCTTGGAGACAGGAACCCTACGAGCAGTACTTC,CASSQAWRQEPYEQYF
NA,NA,TRBV7-9,TRBJ2-7,TGTGCCAGCAGCTTAGTCCTTACAGGGTCCTCCTACGAGCAGTACTTC,CASSLVLTGSSYEQYF
once,TRBD2,TRBV5-1,TRBJ2-5,TGCGCCAGCAGCGCAGGGACTAGAGGGCCCCGGGAGACCCAGTACTTC,CASSAGTRGPRETQYF
many,NA,TRBV19,TRBJ2-5,TGTGCCAGTAGTCCGCCCCGAAACGAGACCCAGTACTTC,CASSPPRNETQYF
NA,NA,TRBV7-9,TRBJ2-5,TGTGCCAGCAGCTTAGGTGCAGGACTAGAGACCCAGTACTTC,CASSLGAGLETQYF
many,NA,TRBV19,TRBJ2-1,TGTGCCAGTAGTATGTGGGGGGAACGGGAGCAGTTCTTC,CASSMWGEREQFF
many,NA,TRBV10-3,TRBJ1-1,TGTGCCATCAGCGACCCCCGAGGGAGGATGAACACTGAAGCTTTCTTT,CAISDPRGRMNTEAFF